Each of the 21 T cell receptor beta chains below was sequenced from the same sample in a study of T cell changes during pregnancy in multiple sclerosis. Generated by immunoSEQ multiplex PCR, the TCRdb table keeps only in-frame clones and is missing some. Of some 40,000 clones listed, about 89% are singletons. This specimen consisted of CD4+ T cells from peripheral blood mononuclear cells, obtained in the first trimester of pregnancy. All receptors derive from a female donor with multiple sclerosis, enrolled in a pregnancy study.

The chain couples TRBV19 to TRBJ1-5; TRBD1 might be the D (5 bases). CDR3 length: 15 amino acids. With 8 bases removed from V and 0 bases from J, the gap between germline ends came to 14 bases. From germline, CDR1 is LNHDA and CDR2 SQIVND (reference sequence). As DNA, the CDR3 is TGTGCCAGTGTTAGAACAGGTACTAGCAATCAGCCCCAGCATTTT. Translating it yields CASVRTGTSNQPQHF.

A remark on this clone: Other DNA sequences in the same sample also yield this CDR3. The chain is built from TRBV6-1 and TRBJ2-7; no definite D call. In germline, CDR1 is MNHNS, CDR2 SASEGT. This CDR3 spans 11 amino acids. V shed 6 bases and J shed 5 bases, with 8 bases lying between them. This CDR3 reads CASSYLDEQYF. The CDR3 DNA sequence: TGTGCCAGCAGCTACCTAGACGAGCAGTACTTC.

The chain is built from TRBV29-1 and TRBJ1-4; 7 nucleotides agree with TRBD1. Germline loops: CDR1 SQVTM, CDR2 ANQGSEA. The V segment lost 8 bases and the J segment 3 bases; nucleotides outside the gene matches: 6. The CDR3 has 13 amino acids. CDR3 region: CSTRGQSNEKLFF. CDR3 in DNA: TGCAGCACAAGGGGACAGTCTAATGAAAAACTGTTTTTT.

The chain employs TRBV11-2 and TRBJ2-7; TRBD2 is a possible D gene (6 bases). Looked up from germline, CDR1 is SGHAT and CDR2 is FQNNGV. This CDR3 is 12 amino acids long. V lost 5 bases, J lost 6 bases, and 11 bases lay in between. This CDR3 is CASSRGTPEQYF. The CDR3 DNA reads as TGTGCCAGCAGCCGCGGGACTCCCGAGCAGTACTTC. Together with reference TRBV11-2 and TRBJ2-7, the CDR3 gives the full variable domain: EAGVAQSPRYKIIEKRQSVAFWCNPISGHATLYWYQQILGQGPKLLIQFQNNGVVDDSQLPKDRFSAERLKGVDSTLKIQPAKLEDSAVYLCASSRGTPEQYFGPGTRLTVT.

This clone came up a few times. The J gene is TRBJ1-5, the V gene TRBV7-7; D remains ambiguous. The CDR3 consists of 13 residues. Deletions cut 11 bases from V and 0 bases from J, with 11 bases between. CDR1 SSHAT and CDR2 FNYEAQ come from the germline V gene (reference sequence). The CDR3 region has the DNA TGTGCCGGGAGGTCGGATAGCAATCAGCCCCAGCATTTT. Translated: CAGRSDSNQPQHF.

The V and J genes are TRBV27 and TRBJ2-1, with 10 bases matching TRBD1. Per germline, CDR1 MNHEY and CDR2 SMNVEV (reference sequence). V dropped 3 bases and J dropped 5; count of bases not matched to a gene: 16. The CDR3 is made up of 19 amino acids. This chain's CDR3 is CASSFHPRPGQGLNNEQFF. CDR3 nucleotides: TGTGCCAGCAGTTTTCACCCCCGACCGGGACAGGGGCTAAACAATGAGCAGTTCTTC.

The chain combines TRBV5-1 with TRBJ2-1; 14 bases match TRBD2. The trim removed 4 bases at V and 3 bases at J, leaving 6 bases unmatched. Looked up from germline, CDR1 is SGHRS and CDR2 is YFSETQ. The CDR3 has 17 residues. CDR3 protein: CASSVKTSGRVYNEQFF. CDR3 coding DNA: TGCGCCAGCAGCGTGAAGACTAGCGGGAGGGTCTACAATGAGCAGTTCTTC.

V gene TRBV5-4 combines with J gene TRBJ1-4; TRBD1 agrees at 8 bases. With V trimmed by 4 bases and J by 7 bases, 0 bases remained unmatched. The CDR3 spans 12 residues. The germline CDR1 and CDR2 sequences are SGHNT and YYREEE (reference sequence). CDR3 region: CASSGQGEKLFF. CDR3 sequence (DNA): TGTGCCAGCAGCGGACAGGGTGAAAAACTGTTTTTT.

For the CDR3, the DNA is TGTGCCAGTAGTATACAGGGGGCCCTTAATGAAGCTTTCTTT. This codes for CASSIQGALNEAFF. The chain carries TRBV19 and TRBJ1-1; 8 bases match TRBD1. Germline CDR1 reads LNHDA; CDR2 reads SQIVND (reference sequence). The CDR3 spans 14 residues. V lost 2 bases and J lost 7; bases outside the gene matches: 6.

The chain recombines TRBV18 with TRBJ2-6; D not certain. Trimming removed 3 bases from V and 1 base from J, with 10 bases in between. Germline V gene sequence: CDR1 KGHSH, CDR2 LQKENI. CDR3 length equals 16 residues. In DNA, the CDR3 is TGTGCCAGCTCACCGTTATCGTCTTCTGGGGCCAACGTCCTGACTTTC. It yields the protein CASSPLSSSGANVLTF. Full variable domain (outside the CDR3, taken from reference TRBV18 and TRBJ2-6): NAGVMQNPRHLVRRRGQEARLRCSPMKGHSHVYWYRQLPEEGLKFMVYLQKENIIDESGMPKERFSAEFPKEGPSILRIQQVVRGDSAAYFCASSPLSSSGANVLTFGAGSRLTVL.

The chain combines TRBV30 with TRBJ2-7; D not resolved. The CDR3 runs 12 residues. Trimming took 6 bases from V and 0 from J, leaving 9 bases between them. The V gene's germline CDR1 is GTSNPN and CDR2 SVGIG (reference sequence). CDR3 in amino acids: CACDWSSYEQYF. The CDR3 nucleotides are TGTGCCTGCGACTGGAGCTCCTACGAGCAGTACTTC.

This clone was detected only once. This chain joins TRBV30 and TRBJ2-7, with 9 bases that match TRBD1. J lost 0 bases, V lost 2 bases, and 5 bases had no gene match. The CDR3 length is 15 residues. The V gene's germline CDR1 is GTSNPN and CDR2 SVGIG (reference sequence). The CDR3 region has the DNA TGTGCCTGGAGTACGGGACAGGGAAACTCCTACGAGCAGTACTTC. This codes for CAWSTGQGNSYEQYF. Drawing the rest from reference TRBV30 and TRBJ2-7, the complete variable domain is SQTIHQWPATLVQPVGSPLSLECTVEGTSNPNLYWYRQAAGRGLQLLFYSVGIGQISSEVPQNLSASRPQDRQFILSSKKLLLSDSGFYLCAWSTGQGNSYEQYFGPGTRLTVT.

The chain has TRBV7-8 and TRBJ2-7, with 10 bases fitting TRBD1. The CDR3 consists of 14 residues. J lost 4 bases, V lost 2 bases, and 2 bases had no gene match. The germline V gene encodes CDR1 SGHVS and CDR2 FQNEAQ. This CDR3 is CASSLRDRGYEQYF. The CDR3 DNA follows: TGTGCCAGCAGCTTACGGGACAGGGGATACGAGCAGTACTTC.

This chain uses TRBV7-8 with TRBJ1-1; possibly TRBD1 for D (6 bases). This CDR3 has 13 amino acids. Between the trimmed V and J ends, which lost 10 bases and 2 bases, there was a span of 14 bases. Germline values: CDR1 SGHVS, CDR2 FQNEAQ. The CDR3 region has the DNA TGTGCCACCCTGACAGGTGTTAACACTGAAGCTTTCTTT. It is translated as CATLTGVNTEAFF.

V gene TRBV5-1 combines with J gene TRBJ2-7; TRBD1 might be the D (7 bases). Trimming took 5 bases from V and 1 from J, leaving 10 bases between them. This CDR3 is built from 13 residues. Germline CDR1 and CDR2: SGHRS and YFSETQ. The CDR3 nucleotides read TGCGCCAGCAGGCGGGACAGTTCCTACGAGCAGTACTTC. Protein: CASRRDSSYEQYF.

This chain joins TRBV7-2 and TRBJ2-7; TRBD2 matches at 8 bases. Per the germline V gene, CDR1 is SGHTA and CDR2 is FQGNSA. The J segment lost 3 bases and the V segment lost 4 bases, leaving 8 bases of the junction unmatched. The CDR3 is 15 amino acids. This chain's CDR3 is CASSSRPGGFYEQYF. The CDR3 DNA sequence: TGTGCCAGCAGCTCACGCCCGGGAGGGTTCTACGAGCAGTACTTC.

The rearrangement joins TRBV28 to TRBJ2-7; 7 bases match TRBD2. CDR3 length equals 14 residues. Germline V CDR1 and CDR2: MDHEN, SYDVKM. Trimming cost V 8 bases and J 2 bases; bases outside gene matches: 9. CDR3 DNA: TGTGCCAGCCTCGACGTAGGGAGGGCCTACGAGCAGTACTTC. Its translation is CASLDVGRAYEQYF.

The V call is TRBV6-1, the J call TRBJ1-1, with 7 bases aligning to TRBD1. V gave up 6 bases and J gave up 0 bases; unmatched junction bases: 4. This CDR3 spans 14 amino acids. CDR1 and CDR2 from the germline V gene are MNHNS and SASEGT. The CDR3 DNA follows: TGTGCCAGCAGCCTGACAGGGTTGAACACTGAAGCTTTCTTT. It is translated as CASSLTGLNTEAFF.

This clone was observed a single time. V gene TRBV5-1 combines with J gene TRBJ2-7; D uncertain. The germline V and J ends were trimmed by 2 bases and 2 bases, with 11 bases remaining between them. This CDR3 has 14 amino acids. The germline V gene encodes CDR1 SGHRS and CDR2 YFSETQ. This CDR3 is CASSFTSTTYEQYF. CDR3 DNA sequence: TGCGCCAGCAGCTTTACCAGTACGACCTACGAGCAGTACTTC.

This chain links TRBV19 with TRBJ2-2; 7 bases match TRBD2. The V and J ends lost 4 bases and 2 bases, in that order; junction bases with no gene match: 7. The CDR3 runs 16 residues. CDR1 LNHDA and CDR2 SQIVND come from the germline V gene (reference sequence). CDR3 protein: CASSTISGSNTGELFF. In DNA, the CDR3 is TGTGCCAGTAGTACCATTAGCGGGTCTAACACCGGGGAGCTGTTTTTT.

This clone was observed once. The chain links TRBV7-2 to TRBJ2-3, with TRBD1 matching 7 bases. CDR1 and CDR2 (germline): SGHTA, FQGNSA. This CDR3 is built from 15 residues. The V gene end was trimmed by 5 bases and the J gene end by 2 bases; junction bases not matched to a gene: 7. The CDR3 region has the DNA TGTGCCAGCAGCAACCGACAGGGCCTCACAGATACGCAGTATTTT. This sequence encodes CASSNRQGLTDTQYF.